A selection of T cell receptor beta chains follows, all from one sample in a study of blood T cell repertoires in COVID-19. The repertoire was sequenced with immunoSEQ multiplex PCR; TCRdb's copy has only in-frame clones and lacks some. The sample lists around 50,000 clones, roughly 82% occurring once. What was sequenced was peripheral blood. Source of these receptors: a human donor in a cohort sampled during active COVID-19. Both conserved end residues are part of each CDR3.

j_gene: TRBJ1-1
v_gene: TRBV18
CDR3aa: CASSPGHALNTEAFF

j_gene: TRBJ2-7
v_gene: TRBV7-9
CDR3aa: CASSQTLAGAYEQYF

j_gene: TRBJ2-1
v_gene: TRBV19
CDR3aa: CASTPSALLAYPYNEQFF

j_gene: TRBJ2-3
v_gene: TRBV24-1
CDR3aa: CATSDLPGSGTDTQYF

j_gene: TRBJ2-7
v_gene: TRBV5-6
CDR3aa: CASSLVASWSNEQYF

j_gene: TRBJ1-2
v_gene: TRBV25-1
CDR3aa: CASSDLRGYTF

j_gene: TRBJ2-2
v_gene: TRBV19
CDR3aa: CASSISGTMNTGELFF

j_gene: TRBJ2-7
v_gene: TRBV9
CDR3aa: CASSSRGGTGSYEQYF

j_gene: TRBJ2-3
v_gene: TRBV19
CDR3aa: CASSPTSGGLVARLYF

j_gene: TRBJ2-1
v_gene: TRBV7-6
CDR3aa: CASSLRDGVGYNEQFF

j_gene: TRBJ1-1
v_gene: TRBV7-7
CDR3aa: CASSSLGTSSTEAFF

j_gene: TRBJ1-4
v_gene: TRBV6-1
CDR3aa: CASSETGTGAEKLFF

j_gene: TRBJ1-4
v_gene: TRBV20-1
CDR3aa: CSASDRGLPNEKLFF

j_gene: TRBJ2-1
v_gene: TRBV7-9
CDR3aa: CASSLAGISSYNEQFF

j_gene: TRBJ1-2
v_gene: TRBV5-4
CDR3aa: CASSLAGDRPYYGYTF

j_gene: TRBJ2-3
v_gene: TRBV5-1
CDR3aa: CASSFGTGDTDTQYF

j_gene: TRBJ2-7
v_gene: TRBV28
CDR3aa: CASSHGYEQYF

j_gene: TRBJ1-5
v_gene: TRBV4-2
CDR3aa: CASSQEIWGRSNQPQHF

j_gene: TRBJ2-2
v_gene: TRBV27
CDR3aa: CASSGVTGELFF

j_gene: TRBJ2-1
v_gene: TRBV7-9
CDR3aa: CASSWATSEGEQFF

j_gene: TRBJ2-7
v_gene: TRBV29-1
CDR3aa: CSVQGSYEQYF

j_gene: TRBJ2-3
v_gene: TRBV9
CDR3aa: CASSVEVAGGPRTDTQYF